This T cell receptor beta chain was captured by sequencing in a study of blood T cell repertoires in COVID-19. Study background: The cDNA or gDNA used as material had been derived from T cells, B-cell-depleted T cells, or PBMCs.

Using immunoSEQ multiplex PCR, the repertoire was profiled, and TCRdb retains in-frame clones only, with some absent. The sample lists 150,000 to 200,000 clones; about nine tenths were seen once. The CDR3 runs to 16 residues. The germline V and J ends were trimmed by 0 bases and 3 bases, with 14 bases remaining between them. In germline, CDR1 is SGHRS, CDR2 YFSETQ. Input material: PBMCs or T cells enriched from blood (not recorded which). The sequence came from a woman under 30 who had recovered from COVID-19. The rearrangement uses TRBV5-1 and TRBJ2-3, with D perhaps matching TRBD2 (6 bases). In DNA form, the CDR3 reads TGCGCCAGCAGCTTGGACGGGAGAGTGGATACAGATACGCAGTATTTT. Translating it yields CASSLDGRVDTDTQYF.